Following are 10 T cell receptor beta chains from one sample sequenced in a study of T cell repertoires in cytomegalovirus infection. MiXCR was run by TCRdb on the reads, yielding one entry per CDR3 protein. The table records roughly 230,000 distinct CDR3 sequences, 17% of them present only once. Material: CD8+ T cells from PBMCs. These receptor sequences come from a human donor in good health (CMV status not recorded). Some clones in this sample may be carry-over from other donors' samples.

Worth noting for this clonotype: A much larger clonotype is one base distant, so this may be a read error. This chain's CDR3 is CASSFTDSTSYEQYF. CDR3 nucleotide sequence: TGTGCCAGCAGTTTTACGGACAGCACATCCTACGAGCAGTACTTC. The rearrangement uses TRBV28 and TRBJ2-7, with a tentative D call TRBD1 (6 bases). Germline V lookup: CDR1 MDHEN, CDR2 SYDVKM. Trimming took 3 bases from V and 1 from J, leaving 13 bases between them. The CDR3 runs to 15 residues.

Comments on this clonotype: This may come from a read error, since a much larger clone is one base off. This chain uses TRBV28 with TRBJ1-2; TRBD1 might be the D (6 bases). This CDR3 has 15 residues. The germline V gene has CDR1 MDHEN and CDR2 SYDVKM. V was pared by 5 bases and J by 7 bases, with 20 bases between. In DNA, the CDR3 is TGTGCCAGCAGTGAGACAGGTCGGGTTGACTTTGGCTACACCTTC. Protein product: CASSETGRVDFGYTF.

The chain has TRBV7-6 and TRBJ1-1, with D perhaps matching TRBD1 (5 bases). Trimming shortened V by 5 bases and J by 0 bases, and 13 bases separated the two germline ends. The CDR3 has 15 amino acids. Germline loops: CDR1 SGHVS, CDR2 FNYEAQ. DNA of the CDR3: TGTGCCAGCAGCCCAACGACAGACATGAACACTGAAGCTTTCTTT. Translated, it gives CASSPTTDMNTEAFF.

This clonotype was picked up many times. This chain joins TRBV12-3 or TRBV12-4 and TRBJ2-7, with D possibly being TRBD1 or TRBD2 (6 bases each). The germline V and J ends were trimmed by 7 bases and 1 base, with 20 bases remaining between them. The CDR3 length is 16 residues. CDR3 nucleotides: TGTGCCAGCAATAACCCGGGGGCAGGGGATTCCTACGAGCAGTACTTC. Protein sequence: CASNNPGAGDSYEQYF.

This clonotype has a count of ten or more. The chain joins TRBV24-1 to TRBJ2-7; D is ambiguous. Germline lookup yields CDR1 KGHDR and CDR2 SFDVKD. Deletions cut 2 bases from V and 4 bases from J, with 2 bases between. The CDR3 contains 11 residues. CDR3 residues: CATSDSYEQYF. The CDR3 bases are TGTGCCACCAGTGATTCTTACGAGCAGTACTTC.

This clonotype occurred many times. The chain is built from TRBV15 and TRBJ2-1, with D perhaps being TRBD1 or TRBD2 (5 bases each). Germline CDR1 reads LNHNV; CDR2 reads YYDKDF (reference sequence). Between the trimmed V and J ends, which lost 0 bases and 1 base, there was a span of 7 bases. The CDR3 is made up of 15 amino acids. CDR3 in amino acids: CATSREWGSYNEQFF. As DNA, the CDR3 is TGTGCCACCAGCAGAGAGTGGGGGTCCTACAATGAGCAGTTCTTC.

This clonotype was detected ten times or more. The V call is TRBV7-9, the J call TRBJ1-1; D not resolved. Deletions cut 5 bases from V and 5 bases from J, with 6 bases between. This CDR3 has 11 residues. Germline CDR1 is SEHNR and CDR2 is FQNEAQ (reference sequence). The CDR3 DNA is TGTGCCAGCAGCCGGTGGACTGAAGCTTTCTTT. This sequence encodes CASSRWTEAFF.

This clonotype was counted at least ten times. The rearrangement uses TRBV7-6 and TRBJ1-5, with D uncertain. V lost 5 bases to trimming and J lost 5 bases, with 10 bases between them. The CDR3 runs 13 residues. Germline CDR1 is SGHVS and CDR2 is FNYEAQ. As DNA, the CDR3 is TGTGCCAGCAGCGAATCCAGGTATCAGCCCCAGCATTTT. Translating it yields CASSESRYQPQHF.

This clonotype was found many times. This chain connects TRBV7-8 to TRBJ2-5; 9 bases are shared with TRBD2. CDR1 and CDR2 from the germline V gene are SGHVS and FQNEAQ. Trimming took 6 bases from V and 4 from J; bases not matched to a gene: 9. The CDR3 sequence is 15 residues long. CDR3 sequence: CASRRNLAGSETQYF. The CDR3 bases are TGTGCCAGCAGGCGAAATCTAGCGGGGTCAGAGACCCAGTACTTC.

This chain joins TRBV9 and TRBJ1-6; possibly TRBD1 for D (5 bases). V lost 4 bases, J lost 0 bases, and 11 bases lay in between. CDR1 is SGDLS and CDR2 is YYNGEE in the germline V gene. The CDR3 has 16 residues. As DNA, the CDR3 is TGTGCCAGCAGCCCAGGGTCTAGCTCCTATAATTCACCCCTCCACTTT. Residues: CASSPGSSSYNSPLHF.